The subject of this entry is one TCR beta chain. Time point defined: persistent/refractory GD, antithyroid drugs over 5 years with positive TRAb. PBMC RNA was the source of the TCR library. Graves' disease diagnosis used American Thyroid Association guidelines. Per the germline V gene, CDR1 is KGHDR and CDR2 is SFDVKD. The trim removed 8 bases at V and 4 bases at J, leaving 3 bases unmatched. The CDR3 loop spans 13 amino acids. The sample belongs to a study of regulatory T cells in long-lasting Graves disease. Study-level information: Over 5 years of antithyroid drugs with positive TSH receptor antibodies was taken to mean persistent Graves' disease.

With iRepertoire HTBI primers and Arm-PCR of CDR3 regions, TCR beta libraries were built. As handled by the study authors: Samples collectively showed some 60 TRBV and around 15 TRBJ segments. TCRdb reprocessed the multiplex PCR reads with MiXCR, giving one entry per CDR3 protein. TCRdb's processing, not the study's, gives the V and J calls here. The sample holds roughly 360,000 distinct CDR3 sequences; roughly 24% are singletons and the top ten take approximately 27%. The material sequenced was peripheral blood mononuclear cells (PBMCs), taken when the disease was refractory, from a patient treated with antithyroid drugs. The chain recombines TRBV24-1 with TRBJ2-3; 9 bases are shared with TRBD1. This sequence was found in a woman in her 40s with Graves disease. This chain's CDR3 is CATKDRGSDTQYF. CDR3 sequence (DNA): TGTGCCACCAAGGACAGGGGTTCAGATACGCAGTATTTT.